The 10 T cell receptor beta chains below all came from one sample that was sequenced in a study of T cell repertoires in aging, cancer and after chemotherapy. Rearranged V-D-J TRB sequences were amplified with a mixed TRB-A/B primer pool. TCRdb re-analysed the multiplex PCR reads in MiXCR, keeping a single row per CDR3 protein. The top ten clones hold about a third of a sample with thousands of distinct CDR3 sequences, more than 45% of them seen once. Peripheral blood genomic DNA, not sorted cells or RNA, was the template. Sequences were obtained from blood. These receptors all come from a human donor with a blood cancer. The donor label of this sample is uncertain.

In its sample, this clonotype is medium-sized (0.01 to 0.1%). This chain connects TRBV6-1 to TRBJ2-7; D perhaps matches TRBD2 (5 bases). With 5 bases removed from V and 7 bases from J, the gap between germline ends came to 6 bases. Germline CDR1 reads MNHNS; CDR2 reads SASEGT. There are 10 residues in the CDR3. The CDR3 nucleotides read TGTGCCAGCAGTTCGGGAGAGCAGTACTTC. It translates to CASSSGEQYF.

This clonotype came up a few times. CDR3 coding DNA: TGTGCCAGCAAACCCGGGACCAGTGGGATTTGGACTGAAGCTTTCTTT. Amino acid sequence: CASKPGTSGIWTEAFF. This rearrangement joins TRBV19 to TRBJ1-1, with TRBD1 as a possible D gene (5 bases). Per germline, CDR1 LNHDA and CDR2 SQIVND (reference sequence). The CDR3 extends over 16 amino acids. Trimming left V 9 bases short and J 5 bases short, with 25 bases between.

V usage is TRBV6-1 and J usage is TRBJ1-4; tentatively, D is TRBD1 (5 bases). The CDR3 length is 13 residues. Trimming cost V 6 bases and J 4 bases, with 9 bases left between them. Germline assignment: CDR1 MNHNS and CDR2 SASEGT. The CDR3 coding sequence is TGTGCCAGCAGAAGGGGTTTTAATGAAAAACTGTTTTTT. It specifies CASRRGFNEKLFF.

Concerning this clonotype itself: A much larger clone differs from this one at a single base, so this may be a read error. This chain links TRBV24-1 with TRBJ2-3; D uncertain. CDR1 is KGHDR and CDR2 is SFDVKD in the germline V gene. This CDR3 comprises 13 residues. The CDR3 sequence is CATGDPSTDTQYF. CDR3 nucleotides: TGTGCCACCGGTGACCCTAGCACAGATACGCAGTATTTT.

There are a few counts of this clonotype. The chain joins TRBV4-3 to TRBJ1-1, with D possibly being TRBD1 (5 bases). CDR3 size: 13 residues. V lost 1 base and J lost 8, with 11 bases in between. Germline V CDR1 and CDR2: LGHNA, YSLEER. CDR3: CASSQVIWTEAFF. The CDR3 coding sequence is TGCGCCAGCAGCCAAGTGATATGGACAGAAGCTTTCTTT.

J is TRBJ2-1 and V is TRBV29-1; 7 nucleotides line up with TRBD1. CDR3 length: 14 residues. J gave up 5 bases and V 1 base, and 5 bases lay outside the gene matches. Germline V gives CDR1 SQVTM, CDR2 ANQGSEA. As DNA, the CDR3 is TGCAGCGTTGAAGGCCCCACAGGGGACAATGAGCAGTTCTTC. This translates into CSVEGPTGDNEQFF.

The chain carries TRBV24-1 and TRBJ2-2, with 7 bases aligning to TRBD1. Germline V gene lookup returns CDR1 KGHDR and CDR2 SFDVKD. With V trimmed by 9 bases and J by 4 bases, 7 bases remained unmatched. The CDR3 sequence is 14 residues long. In nucleotides, the CDR3 is TGTGCCACCGCAGGACAGGCGAGCACCGGGGAGCTGTTTTTT. It yields the protein CATAGQASTGELFF.

The chain joins TRBV6-2 or TRBV6-3 to TRBJ1-6; the match to TRBD1 covers 7 bases. V lost 4 bases and J lost 9; bases outside the gene matches: 6. This CDR3 has 14 amino acids. Germline values: CDR1 MNHEY, CDR2 SVGEGT. Here the CDR3 DNA reads TGTGCCAGCAGTTCCCAGGGGGGGAGTTCACCCCTCCACTTT. It translates to CASSSQGGSSPLHF.

DNA for the CDR3: TGTGCCAGCAGCTTCGGTCAGGGGAACACTGAAGCTTTCTTT. Its translation: CASSFGQGNTEAFF. The chain links TRBV5-5 to TRBJ1-1; tentative D call: TRBD1 (5 bases). The CDR3 consists of 14 residues. Trimming shortened V by 2 bases and J by 1 base, and 9 bases separated the two germline ends. CDR1 and CDR2 (germline): SGHKS, YYEKEE (reference sequence).

This clonotype was counted only a few times. The V gene is TRBV12-3 or TRBV12-4, the J gene TRBJ1-5; TRBD1 matches at 7 bases. The CDR3 covers 14 residues. Trimming at V came to 5 bases and at J to 5 bases, leaving 6 bases not matched to a gene. This chain's CDR3 is CASSPDRVDQPQHF. The DNA for the CDR3 is TGTGCCAGCAGTCCTGACAGGGTAGATCAGCCCCAGCATTTT.